This T cell receptor (beta chain) was sequenced in a study of blood T cell repertoires in COVID-19. The wider study: The United States, Italy and Spain were the sources of the acute and convalescent COVID-19 samples. Sample material is recorded as cDNA or gDNA derived from T cells, B-cell-depleted T cells, or PBMCs.

This CDR3 is 15 amino acids long. CDR1 and CDR2 from the germline V gene are SGHRS and YFSETQ. Trimming at V came to 0 bases and at J to 0 bases, leaving 1 base not matched to a gene. One Seattle source followed patients from active infection through their disease course. Study processing details: Estimated nucleated cell counts came from reference gene primer amplification. The method was immunoSEQ multiplex PCR; TCRdb's version includes in-frame clones alone and lacks a portion of them. The D gene and trimming were derived from the DNA, and the V and J assignments and clone size from that table. There are under 250,000 clones in the sample; 79% occur only once, and almost 6% lies in the top ten.

The sample comprised peripheral blood. The TCR was taken from a woman aged 40 to 55 with COVID-19, enrolled during active disease. This sequence joins TRBV5-1 and TRBJ2-3, with 7 bases fitting TRBD1. The chain's CDR3 is CASSLGQGSTDTQYF. In DNA form, the CDR3 reads TGCGCCAGCAGCTTGGGACAGGGAAGCACAGATACGCAGTATTTT. Full variable domain (outside the CDR3, taken from reference TRBV5-1 and TRBJ2-3): KAGVTQTPRYLIKTRGQQVTLSCSPISGHRSVSWYQQTPGQGLQFLFEYFSETQRNKGNFPGRFSGRQFSNSRSEMNVSTLELGDSALYLCASSLGQGSTDTQYFGPGTRLTVL.